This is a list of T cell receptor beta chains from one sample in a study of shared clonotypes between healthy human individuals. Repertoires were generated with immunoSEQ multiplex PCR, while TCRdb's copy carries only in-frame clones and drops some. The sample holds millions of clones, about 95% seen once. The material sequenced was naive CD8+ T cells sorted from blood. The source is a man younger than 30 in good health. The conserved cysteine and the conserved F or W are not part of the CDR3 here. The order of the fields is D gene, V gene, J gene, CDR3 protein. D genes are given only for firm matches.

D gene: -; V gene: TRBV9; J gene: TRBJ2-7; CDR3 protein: ASSVSGGYEQY
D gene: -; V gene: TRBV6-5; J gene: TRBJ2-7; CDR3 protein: ASSLGSGKSYEQY
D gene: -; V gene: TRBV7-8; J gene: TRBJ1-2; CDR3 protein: ASSLAFDGHT
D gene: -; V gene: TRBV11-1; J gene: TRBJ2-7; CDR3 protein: ASSLDGSYEQY
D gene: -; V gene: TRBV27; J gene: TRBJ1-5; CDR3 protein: ASSFGGGQPQH
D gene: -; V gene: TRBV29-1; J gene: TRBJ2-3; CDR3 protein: SVDVIRGDIADTQY
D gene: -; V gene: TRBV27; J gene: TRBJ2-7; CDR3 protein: ASSLSPGTWTYEQY
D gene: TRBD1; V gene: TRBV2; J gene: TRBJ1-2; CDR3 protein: ASMGQGPNYGYT
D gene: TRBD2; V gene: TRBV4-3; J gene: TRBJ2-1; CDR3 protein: ASSHLAGGPNNEQF
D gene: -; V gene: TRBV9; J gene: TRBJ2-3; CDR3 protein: ASSALRVDTQY
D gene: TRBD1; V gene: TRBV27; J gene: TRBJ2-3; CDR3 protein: ASSFIQGSTDTQY
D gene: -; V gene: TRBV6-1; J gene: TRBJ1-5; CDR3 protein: ASSWTVYQPQH
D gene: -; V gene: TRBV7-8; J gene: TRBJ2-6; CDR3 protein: ASSPAEVGANVLT
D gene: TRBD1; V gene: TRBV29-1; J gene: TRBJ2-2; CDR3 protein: SVGQGVGAGELF
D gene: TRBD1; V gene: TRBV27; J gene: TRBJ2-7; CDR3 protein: ASSTGTVIFYEQY
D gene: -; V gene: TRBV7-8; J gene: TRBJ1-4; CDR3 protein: ASSDRYEKLF
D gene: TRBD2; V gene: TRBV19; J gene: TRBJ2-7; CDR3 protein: ASSAGLGAYEQY
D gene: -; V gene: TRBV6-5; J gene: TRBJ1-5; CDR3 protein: ASSYRESNQPQH
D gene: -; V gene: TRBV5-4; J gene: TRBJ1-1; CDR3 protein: ASSLTGNTEAF
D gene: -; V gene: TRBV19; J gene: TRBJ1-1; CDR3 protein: ASSIPSREAEAF
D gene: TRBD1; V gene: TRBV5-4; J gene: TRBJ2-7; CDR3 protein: ASSPGQGSEQY
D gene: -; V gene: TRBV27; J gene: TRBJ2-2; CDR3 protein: ASSLGTVGSGELF
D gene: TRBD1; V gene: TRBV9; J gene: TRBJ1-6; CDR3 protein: ASSAGTGDSPLH
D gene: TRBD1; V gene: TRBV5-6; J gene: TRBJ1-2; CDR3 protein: ASSLAGGQGPGYGYT
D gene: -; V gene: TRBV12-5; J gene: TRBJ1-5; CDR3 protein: ASGLSDAQH
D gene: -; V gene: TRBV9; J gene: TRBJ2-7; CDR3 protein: ASSVAQTASSYEQY
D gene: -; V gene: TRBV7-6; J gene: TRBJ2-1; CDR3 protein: ASSALRGPNNEQF
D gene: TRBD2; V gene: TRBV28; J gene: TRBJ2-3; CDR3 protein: ASSVGLAGVSDTQY
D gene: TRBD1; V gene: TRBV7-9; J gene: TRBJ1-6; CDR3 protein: ASSLGQDNSPLH
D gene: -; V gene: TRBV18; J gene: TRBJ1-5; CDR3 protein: ASSPSAGDRQPQH
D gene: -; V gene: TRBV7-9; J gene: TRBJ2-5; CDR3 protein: ASSFSYGQETQY
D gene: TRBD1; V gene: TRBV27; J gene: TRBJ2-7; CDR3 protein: ASTTRTGSGEQY
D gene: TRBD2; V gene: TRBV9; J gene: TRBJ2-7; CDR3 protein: ASSVGGTSAYEQY
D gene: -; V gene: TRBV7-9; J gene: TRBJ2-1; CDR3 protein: ASSLVLDEQF
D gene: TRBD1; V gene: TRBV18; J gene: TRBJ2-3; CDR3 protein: ASSPGQGSTDTQY
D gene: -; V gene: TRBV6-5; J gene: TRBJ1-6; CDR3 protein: ASSYSYDSPLH
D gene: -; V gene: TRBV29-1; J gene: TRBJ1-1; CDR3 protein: SVEDRVMNTEAF
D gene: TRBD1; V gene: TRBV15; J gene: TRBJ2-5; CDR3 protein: ATSLDREGETQY
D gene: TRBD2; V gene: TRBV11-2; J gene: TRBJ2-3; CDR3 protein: ATGLAGGGDTQY
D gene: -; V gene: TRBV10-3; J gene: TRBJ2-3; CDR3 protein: AISLGGRADTQY
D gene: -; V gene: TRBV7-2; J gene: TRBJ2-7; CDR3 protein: ASTETGLPPYEQY
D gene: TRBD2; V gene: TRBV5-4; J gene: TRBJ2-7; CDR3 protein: ASSPGLVGEQY
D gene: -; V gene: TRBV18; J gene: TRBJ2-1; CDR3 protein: ASSPQVSGEGVNEQF
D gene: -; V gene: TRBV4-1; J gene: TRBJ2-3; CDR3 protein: ASSPPGLSADTQY
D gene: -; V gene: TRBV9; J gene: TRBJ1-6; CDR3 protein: ASSVGTNSPLH
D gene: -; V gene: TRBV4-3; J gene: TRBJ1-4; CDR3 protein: ASSQEPGSTNEKLF
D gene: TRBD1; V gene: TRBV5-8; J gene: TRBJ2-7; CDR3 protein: ASSFSGQGESEQY
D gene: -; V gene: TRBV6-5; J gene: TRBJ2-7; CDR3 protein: ASSLDRSEQY
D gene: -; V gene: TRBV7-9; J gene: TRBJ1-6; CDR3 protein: ASSLAAANNSPLH
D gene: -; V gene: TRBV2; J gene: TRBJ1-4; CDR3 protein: ASRETRGNEKLF
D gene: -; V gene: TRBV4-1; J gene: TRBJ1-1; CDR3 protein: ASSQGGSEAF
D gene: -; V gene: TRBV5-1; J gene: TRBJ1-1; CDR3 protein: ASRASGGNTEAF
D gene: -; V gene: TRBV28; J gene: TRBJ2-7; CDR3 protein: ASSFRAYEQY
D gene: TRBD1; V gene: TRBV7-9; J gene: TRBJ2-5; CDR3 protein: ASSPPDRGQETQY